Listed here is a single T cell receptor beta chain. TCRdb's copy holds only in-frame clones and misses some; the assay was immunoSEQ multiplex PCR. The sample has roughly 86,000 clones; roughly nine tenths are singletons. This CDR3 is 14 amino acids long. Trimming removed 8 bases from V and 6 bases from J; junction bases left unmatched: 10. Germline assignment: CDR1 MNHEY and CDR2 SMNVEV (reference sequence). This sample was taken from a study of OX40 agonist ivuxolimab in advanced cancers. This chain uses TRBV27 with TRBJ2-7; 10 nucleotides line up with TRBD1. The material sequenced was CD4+ or CD8+ T cells sorted from blood, taken in a trial of the OX40 agonist ivuxolimab. The clonotype comes from an adult with an advanced solid tumor such as melanoma, head and neck, liver or kidney cancer. This chain's CDR3 is CASRSDRGQGEQYF. In nucleotides, the CDR3 is TGTGCCAGCCGTTCTGACAGGGGGCAGGGCGAGCAGTACTTC.